The 3 T cell receptor beta chains below all came from one sample that was sequenced in a study of T cell responses to AZD1222 COVID-19 vaccine (dated by TCRdb to about 2021). The library was produced with the immunoSEQ multiplex PCR assay. The immuneACCESS repertoire file appears here via TCRdb, limited to in-frame rearrangements. These files lack a portion of the clones; in checked studies, under half of the deficit traces to unresolved V genes, and the cause of the others is not known. This sample comprises around 160,000 clones, 94% of them detected only once. The ten largest clones take up roughly 5% of the sample. In light of the paper, this sample's time point label describes: about 28 days (+/-7) after the second vaccine dose. The sequencing used peripheral blood, collected 28 days after the second AZD1222 dose. These receptors were taken from an adult who received the AZD1222 COVID-19 vaccine.

The chain recombines TRBV19 with TRBJ2-1; no definite D call. CDR1 and CDR2 from the germline V gene are LNHDA and SQIVND (reference sequence). V was shortened by 0 bases and J by 6 bases, with 6 bases between the two germline ends. The CDR3 has 13 amino acids. For the CDR3, the DNA is TGTGCCAGTAGTATAGACGGTGGCAATGAGCAGTTCTTC. Its protein is CASSIDGGNEQFF.

The chain links TRBV5-5 to TRBJ2-1, with 8 bases that match TRBD2. Trimming at V came to 6 bases and at J to 5 bases, leaving 13 bases not matched to a gene. The CDR3 runs 16 residues. CDR1 is SGHKS, CDR2 YYEKEE, per germline (reference sequence). DNA for the CDR3: TGTGCCAGCATTCTAGAAAGCGGGAGACGGAACAATGAGCAGTTCTTC. It encodes CASILESGRRNNEQFF.

This clone was seen just once. This chain joins TRBV24-1 and TRBJ1-3, with 8 bases fitting TRBD1. There are 16 residues in the CDR3. CDR1 and CDR2 from the germline V gene are KGHDR and SFDVKD. The V gene end was trimmed by 12 bases and the J gene end by 3 bases; junction bases not matched to a gene: 15. The CDR3 reads CAPIWTGKRNGNTIYF. The CDR3 DNA follows: TGTGCCCCCATTTGGACAGGGAAGAGAAATGGAAACACCATATATTTT.